This TCR beta chain originates from a study of cytomegalovirus exposure and HLA in healthy donors. The wider study: Counted in an early data release were tens of millions of unique TCRs from HLA-typed donors.

The CDR3 contains 15 residues. Trimming cost V 3 bases and J 4 bases, with 15 bases left between them. CDR1 and CDR2 from the germline V gene are LNHDA and SQIVND (reference sequence). PCR employed 60 Vbeta and 13 Jbeta primers. This table comes from immunoSEQ multiplex PCR, and its TCRdb copy is limited to in-frame clones, with some not included. The sample lists 85,000 to 90,000 clones, roughly 85% occurring once. The donors (healthy individuals) were bone marrow donors. The chain links TRBV19 to TRBJ2-5; a weak D match, TRBD1 (6 bases). The clonotype was recovered from a man aged 35 to 55 in good health and CMV-seropositive. Sequenced material: PBMCs. The DNA for the CDR3 is TGTGCCAGTAGTATTTCCGGACAGTTGGGAGAGACCCAGTACTTC. Translating gives CASSISGQLGETQYF.